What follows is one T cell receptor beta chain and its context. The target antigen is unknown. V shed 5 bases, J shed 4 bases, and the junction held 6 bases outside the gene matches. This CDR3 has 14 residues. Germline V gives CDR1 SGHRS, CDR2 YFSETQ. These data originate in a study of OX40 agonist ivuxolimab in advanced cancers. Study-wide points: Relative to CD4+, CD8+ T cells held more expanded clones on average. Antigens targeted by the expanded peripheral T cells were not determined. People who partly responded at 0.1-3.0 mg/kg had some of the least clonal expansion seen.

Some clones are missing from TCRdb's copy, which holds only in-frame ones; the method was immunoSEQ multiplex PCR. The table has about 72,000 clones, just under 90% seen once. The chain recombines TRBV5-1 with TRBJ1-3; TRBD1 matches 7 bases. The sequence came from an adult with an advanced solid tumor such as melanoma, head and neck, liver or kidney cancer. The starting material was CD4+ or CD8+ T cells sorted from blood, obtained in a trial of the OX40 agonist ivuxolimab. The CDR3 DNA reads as TGCGCCAGCAGTTTGACAGGGCCCGGAAACACCATATATTTT. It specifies CASSLTGPGNTIYF.